These 25 T cell receptor beta chains were sequenced from one sample in a study of blood T cells in healthy people across ages. Primers used in a second PCR of roughly 7 to 11 cycles were a sample-barcoded 5' primer and a J-beta primer mix. One entry per CDR3 protein results from TCRdb running MiXCR on the 5' RACE reads. The top ten clones hold just under 25% of a sample with 580,000 or so distinct CDR3 sequences, around 48% of them seen once. The source material was blood. These receptors were taken from a man older than 75 in good health.

The chain combines TRBV12-3 or TRBV12-4 with TRBJ1-2; 7 nucleotides match TRBD1. With 5 bases clipped from V and 6 bases from J, the junction kept 9 bases outside the gene matches. The CDR3 consists of 14 residues. The CDR3 DNA sequence: TGTGCCAGCAGTGTCACGGGACAGTTTAATGGCTACACCTTC. This sequence encodes CASSVTGQFNGYTF.

To note about this clonotype: This clone may be a read error of a much larger clone one base away. The chain has TRBV27 and TRBJ1-1; 7 nucleotides match TRBD1. The length of the CDR3 is 13 residues. Trimming at V came to 6 bases and at J to 0 bases, leaving 1 base not matched to a gene. Looked up from germline, CDR1 is MNHEY and CDR2 is SMNVEV (reference sequence). The CDR3 sequence: CASRRGLNTEAFF. The CDR3 nucleotides are TGTGCCAGCAGGAGGGGGCTGAACACTGAAGCTTTCTTT.

This clonotype was detected a few times. This chain connects TRBV29-1 to TRBJ2-7, with D maybe TRBD1 (7 bases). The CDR3 is 15 residues long. Per germline, CDR1 SQVTM and CDR2 ANQGSEA. With 4 bases removed from V and 1 base from J, the gap between germline ends came to 17 bases. CDR3 DNA: TGCAGCGTTGTCGGATCGCAGGGGGGATCCTACGAGCAGTACTTC. Translation: CSVVGSQGGSYEQYF.

V usage is TRBV6-2 or TRBV6-3 and J usage is TRBJ2-6, with D uncertain. The CDR3 is 15 residues long. V was shortened by 5 bases and J by 1 base, with 9 bases between the two germline ends. CDR1 is MNHEY and CDR2 is SVGEGT in the germline V gene. The CDR3 sequence: CASSRSGSGANVLTF. For the CDR3, the DNA is TGTGCCAGCAGTCGTTCAGGATCTGGGGCCAACGTCCTGACTTTC.

The V call is TRBV5-4, the J call TRBJ2-1; the match to TRBD2 covers 11 bases. The CDR3 covers 16 residues. Losses at the gene ends were 4 bases for V and 2 bases for J; bases not matched to a gene: 5. Germline V CDR1 and CDR2: SGHNT, YYREEE (reference sequence). The CDR3 protein is CASSRGTSGAYNEQFF. The CDR3, as DNA: TGTGCCAGCAGCCGGGGGACTAGCGGAGCCTACAATGAGCAGTTCTTC.

There are many counts of this clonotype. The genes are TRBV20-1 and TRBJ2-1, with 10 bases that match TRBD2. Per germline, CDR1 DFQATT and CDR2 SNEGSKA (reference sequence). The J segment lost 9 bases and the V segment lost 3 bases, leaving 17 bases of the junction unmatched. CDR3 size: 17 residues. The chain's CDR3 is CSARSGGGLAGGGEQFF. The DNA for the CDR3 is TGCAGTGCTAGGTCCGGGGGCGGATTAGCGGGGGGCGGTGAGCAGTTCTTC.

This clonotype was observed a handful of times. The V call is TRBV10-3, the J call TRBJ2-1, with D hard to call. Germline assignment: CDR1 ENHRY and CDR2 SYGVKD. Between the trimmed V and J ends, which lost 3 bases and 4 bases, there was a span of 4 bases. The CDR3 runs to 12 residues. For the CDR3, the DNA is TGTGCCATCAGTGAATCTTACAATGAGCAGTTCTTC. Protein: CAISESYNEQFF.

CDR3 protein: CASSLVWEQYF. The CDR3 region has the DNA TGTGCCAGCAGTTTAGTCTGGGAGCAGTACTTC. The rearrangement joins TRBV12-3 or TRBV12-4 to TRBJ2-7; no firm D call. The V end was cut by 1 base, the J end by 7 bases, with 5 bases between. CDR3 length equals 11 residues.

In regard to this clonotype: With a much larger clone just one base away, this may be a read error. The rearrangement joins TRBV20-1 to TRBJ2-3; 13 positions agree with TRBD2. This CDR3 contains 17 residues. Per the germline V gene, CDR1 is DFQATT and CDR2 is SNEGSKA (reference sequence). The CDR3 DNA follows: TGCAGTGCTAGAGATCCCCGGACTAGCGGGAGAGTAGATGCGCAGTATTTT. This codes for CSARDPRTSGRVDAQYF.

This clonotype has just a few counts. This chain connects TRBV7-2 to TRBJ2-7, with D perhaps TRBD2 (6 bases). The V and J ends lost 2 bases and 0 bases respectively, with 11 bases between them. CDR1 and CDR2 from the germline V gene are SGHTA and FQGNSA. The CDR3 sequence is 15 residues long. CDR3 nucleotide sequence: TGTGCCAGCAGCTTAATCCGGGAGAGCTCCTACGAGCAGTACTTC. Its translation: CASSLIRESSYEQYF.

This clonotype has just a few counts. This rearrangement joins TRBV7-9 to TRBJ2-1; D gene ambiguous. The CDR3 totals 17 residues. The V end lost 1 base, the J end lost 0 bases, and 13 bases lay between the germline ends. From germline, CDR1 is SEHNR and CDR2 FQNEAQ (reference sequence). The CDR3 is CASSLVARGVSYNEQFF. CDR3 bases: TGTGCCAGCAGCTTAGTGGCACGTGGGGTCTCCTACAATGAGCAGTTCTTC. Drawing the rest from reference TRBV7-9 and TRBJ2-1, the complete variable domain is DTGVSQNPRHKITKRGQNVTFRCDPISEHNRLYWYRQTLGQGPEFLTYFQNEAQLEKSRLLSDRFSAERPKGSFSTLEIQRTEQGDSAMYLCASSLVARGVSYNEQFFGPGTRLTVL.

This clonotype was seen a handful of times. A read error may account for a junction end that differs from germline. This chain joins TRBV6-6 and TRBJ2-5; 11 nucleotides agree with TRBD2. CDR1 and CDR2 (germline): MNHNY, SVGAGI (reference sequence). The CDR3 consists of 17 residues. Here the CDR3 reads CAGSPVAGGPLQETQYF. CDR3 DNA sequence: TGTGCCGGCAGTCCGGTAGCGGGGGGGCCCCTACAAGAGACCCAGTACTTC.

This clonotype was observed at least ten times. The rearrangement uses TRBV10-1 and TRBJ2-3; TRBD2 matches 7 bases. Looked up from germline, CDR1 is WNHNN and CDR2 is SYGVQD (reference sequence). The junction had 2 bases not matched to a gene; V was cut back by 8 bases and J by 6 bases. The CDR3 consists of 11 residues. CDR3 nucleotide sequence: TGCGCCAGCTCGACTAGCGATACGCAGTATTTT. This codes for CASSTSDTQYF.

This chain links TRBV7-9 with TRBJ2-7; 9 positions match TRBD1. V gave up 3 bases and J gave up 10 bases; unmatched junction bases: 10. This CDR3 is 14 amino acids long. Germline V CDR1 and CDR2: SEHNR, FQNEAQ (reference sequence). The CDR3 DNA reads as TGTGCCAGCAGCTTGGGGACAGGGTTAATGTCCCAGTACTTC. It yields the protein CASSLGTGLMSQYF.

The gene calls are TRBV7-8 and TRBJ1-4, with D possibly TRBD1 on 5 matching bases. The CDR3 is 17 residues long. CDR1 is SGHVS and CDR2 is FQNEAQ in the germline V gene. V shed 5 bases and J shed 0 bases, with 16 bases lying between them. CDR3 residues: CASSGGGAPATNEKLFF. In nucleotides, the CDR3 is TGTGCCAGCAGCGGAGGTGGGGCTCCGGCAACTAATGAAAAACTGTTTTTT.

This chain joins TRBV10-3 and TRBJ1-5; D gene unclear. This CDR3 region has 14 residues. From germline, CDR1 is ENHRY and CDR2 SYGVKD. The V end lost 6 bases, the J end lost 4 bases, and 13 bases lay between the germline ends. The CDR3 nucleotides are TGTGCCATCAGCGCGGGAACCCCAAATCAGCCCCAGCATTTT. Protein sequence: CAISAGTPNQPQHF.

The chain couples TRBV5-1 to TRBJ2-3; D remains ambiguous. Germline V lookup: CDR1 SGHRS, CDR2 YFSETQ. The CDR3 is 15 amino acids. Trimming pared 4 bases from V and 1 base from J, leaving 13 bases between. The CDR3 DNA reads as TGCGCCAGCAGCGAAAGTGTTACCCGCACAGATACGCAGTATTTT. Translating it yields CASSESVTRTDTQYF.

The rearrangement joins TRBV7-2 to TRBJ1-6, with a tentative D call TRBD1 (6 bases). This CDR3 has 15 amino acids. CDR1 is SGHTA and CDR2 is FQGNSA in the germline V gene. The ends were cut back, 5 bases at V and 10 bases at J, with 18 bases in the middle. This CDR3 is CASSPGGQGRSPLHF. The DNA for the CDR3 is TGTGCCAGCAGCCCGGGGGGGCAGGGTCGGTCACCCCTCCACTTT.

The chain carries TRBV4-3 and TRBJ2-7; 9 bases are a match to TRBD1. The germline V gene encodes CDR1 LGHNA and CDR2 YSLEER. Trimming cost V 4 bases and J 1 base; bases outside gene matches: 8. The CDR3 spans 16 residues. The CDR3 is CASSPHRGQGSYEQYF. The CDR3 region has the DNA TGCGCCAGCAGCCCCCACCGGGGACAGGGTTCCTACGAGCAGTACTTC.

This clonotype was seen ten or more times. The CDR3 reads CASSGVTLQQYF. CDR3 in DNA: TGTGCCAGCAGTGGGGTAACTTTGCAGCAGTACTTC. J is TRBJ2-7 and V is TRBV6-5; unclear D gene. The V gene lost 5 bases and the J gene lost 8 bases, with 13 bases spanning the gap. The CDR3 runs 12 residues. Germline V CDR1 and CDR2: MNHEY, SVGAGI.

This clonotype occurred a few times. This chain uses TRBV6-6 with TRBJ1-1; D might be TRBD1 (5 bases). V was pared by 0 bases and J by 4 bases, with 12 bases between. CDR1 and CDR2 from the germline V gene are MNHNY and SVGAGI (reference sequence). The CDR3 has 15 residues. This CDR3 reads CASSYSSSGGTEAFF. CDR3 sequence (DNA): TGTGCCAGCAGTTACTCGAGCTCGGGGGGCACTGAAGCTTTCTTT.

This clonotype was detected ten times or more. The V and J genes are TRBV6-6 and TRBJ2-2, with a tentative D call TRBD1 (6 bases). This CDR3 spans 16 amino acids. Per germline, CDR1 MNHNY and CDR2 SVGAGI (reference sequence). Trimming stripped 1 base from V and 0 bases from J, with 9 bases between. CDR3 nucleotides: TGTGCCAGCAGTTACTTTCGACAGGCGAACACCGGGGAGCTGTTTTTT. Its translation is CASSYFRQANTGELFF.

This chain connects TRBV20-1 to TRBJ2-1; D is perhaps TRBD1 or TRBD2 (6 bases each). Trimming removed 3 bases from V and 9 bases from J, with 21 bases in between. Germline CDR1 and CDR2: DFQATT and SNEGSKA (reference sequence). CDR3 length: 15 residues. The CDR3 DNA is TGCAGTGCTAGTACCCTCACGGGGGCCGGCGGTGAGCAGTTCTTC. This codes for CSASTLTGAGGEQFF.

This clonotype occurred a few times. This chain uses TRBV25-1 with TRBJ2-1; D is ambiguous. CDR3 length: 16 residues. Germline CDR1 reads MGHDK; CDR2 reads SYGVNS. V was cut by 5 bases and J by 0 bases, with 14 bases left in between. As DNA, the CDR3 is TGTGCCAGCAGTAATTTGGCGGTGAGCTCCTACAATGAGCAGTTCTTC. Its protein product is CASSNLAVSSYNEQFF.

This chain connects TRBV9 to TRBJ2-5; 8 positions match TRBD1. TRBJ2-7 matches the DNA end more closely, so the J call is doubtful. The germline V gene encodes CDR1 SGDLS and CDR2 YYNGEE. The CDR3 has 15 residues. The CDR3 reads CASSVQGALVYEQYF. DNA of the CDR3: TGTGCCAGCAGCGTACAGGGGGCATTGGTCTACGAGCAGTACTTC.